The present T cell receptor beta chain was sequenced within a study of T cells in Graves' hyperthyroidism and ophthalmopathy. Study-level information: At the time of initial diagnosis and before any treatment, peripheral blood was collected. Study-level findings and limits: Blood shared most expanded thyroid clonotypes above 0.001.

This CDR3 is built from 15 residues. V dropped 2 bases and J dropped 6; count of bases not matched to a gene: 10. The germline V gene has CDR1 DFQATT and CDR2 SNEGSKA (reference sequence). The TCR beta CDR3 regions underwent amplification using RNA transcripts as the source. A set of HTBI primers served as the primers for a first-round RT-PCR of the TCR CDR3. TCRdb passed the multiplex PCR reads through MiXCR, listing each CDR3 protein once. This table holds about 640,000 distinct CDR3 sequences, roughly 20% found once. Among ophthalmopathy patients, the Clinical Activity Score reached at least 3, the NOSPECS grade reached at least 4, and duration remained under 3 months. Based on clinical symptoms, serum thyroxine and TRAb, thyroid ultrasound and orbital computed tomography, diagnoses were reached. This clonotype was recorded at least ten times. Its antigen remains unknown.

The receptor was derived from a man aged 30 to 45 with Graves' ophthalmopathy. Sample: blood. The chain links TRBV20-1 to TRBJ2-3; 8 positions agree with TRBD2. The CDR3 protein is CSARPILAGWDTQYF. CDR3 DNA sequence: TGCAGTGCTAGACCGATCTTAGCGGGATGGGATACGCAGTATTTT.